Presented here are 5 T cell receptor beta chains from one specimen sequenced in a study of blood T cell repertoires in COVID-19. The data were produced by immunoSEQ multiplex PCR, yet TCRdb's version contains in-frame clones alone and is incomplete. The table lists 180,000 or so clones, about 85% of them singletons. Material for sequencing was peripheral blood. These receptors were taken from a man between 18 and 35 years old with acute or convalescent COVID-19.

This clone has just one count. V usage is TRBV7-3 and J usage is TRBJ1-2; D gene unclear. Germline values: CDR1 SGHTA, CDR2 FQGTGA. Trimming removed 3 bases at V and 3 bases at J, with 8 bases between. The CDR3 has 13 residues. CDR3 amino acids: CASSFSPDYGYTF. For the CDR3, the DNA is TGTGCCAGCAGCTTTAGTCCGGACTATGGCTACACCTTC.

The genes are TRBV25-1 and TRBJ1-2; TRBD1 matches at 7 bases. The CDR3 contains 14 residues. V trimming: 2 bases; J trimming: 8 bases; junction bases outside the gene matches: 8. Germline-derived CDR1 and CDR2 are MGHDK and SYGVNS. CDR3 DNA: TGTGCCAGCAGTGAACAGGGGGACGGGTACGGCTACACCTTC. Translated, it gives CASSEQGDGYGYTF.

This clone showed up just once. DNA for the CDR3: TGTGCCAGAAGCTTAGGCATCGCCCGGTCGACAGATACGCAGTATTTT. As protein: CARSLGIARSTDTQYF. V gene TRBV7-5 combines with J gene TRBJ2-3; TRBD2, as called in the table, went unchecked against the DNA. TRBV7-5 is labeled a pseudogene. The length of the CDR3 is 16 residues.

The rearrangement links TRBV18 to TRBJ2-7, with a weak D call TRBD1 (6 bases). This CDR3 comprises 14 residues. The V end was cut by 6 bases, the J end by 3 bases, with 15 bases between. Germline values: CDR1 KGHSH, CDR2 LQKENI. Here the CDR3 reads CASSPKTGFYEQYV. CDR3 nucleotides: TGTGCCAGCTCCCCCAAAACAGGGTTCTACGAGCAGTACGTC.

The chain employs TRBV25-1 and TRBJ1-3; D gene unclear. The length of the CDR3 is 14 residues. V lost 1 base and J 0 bases, leaving 4 bases between the germline ends. Germline V gene sequence: CDR1 MGHDK, CDR2 SYGVNS. The CDR3 loop reads CASSESGSGNTIYF. The CDR3 bases are TGTGCCAGCAGTGAATCGGGCTCTGGAAACACCATATATTTT. Full variable domain (missing parts from reference TRBV25-1 and TRBJ1-3): EADIYQTPRYLVIGTGKKITLECSQTMGHDKMYWYQQDPGMELHLIHYSYGVNSTEKGDLSSESTVSRIRTEHFPLTLESARPSHTSQYLCASSESGSGNTIYFGEGSWLTVV.